A single sample gave rise to the 13 T cell receptor beta chains below, sequenced in a study of T cell clonotyping in hematopoietic cell transplantation. Documented time point: recipient sample about 28 days before transplant, after cytoreduction. Clones were sequenced by immunoSEQ multiplex PCR, and TCRdb holds only the in-frame ones, with some missing. This table has 20,000 to 25,000 clones, roughly 90% appearing once. The sequenced sample was peripheral blood mononuclear cells, obtained before stem cell transplant. Every receptor here comes from a man aged 18 to 29 with biphenotypic leukemia. Some clones in this sample may be carry-over from other donors' samples.

This clone was seen just once. V and J are TRBV6-4 and TRBJ2-3, with D possibly being TRBD1 or TRBD2 (6 bases each). CDR1 and CDR2 from the germline V gene are MRHNA and SNTAGT. CDR3 length equals 12 residues. Trimming took 4 bases from V and 6 from J, leaving 8 bases between them. CDR3 amino acids: CASSAGGDTQYF. Here the CDR3 DNA reads TGTGCCAGCAGTGCCGGGGGCGATACGCAGTATTTT.

The chain uses TRBV6-1 and TRBJ2-7; tentatively, D is TRBD1 (5 bases). This CDR3 region has 13 residues. Trimming took 4 bases from V and 2 from J, leaving 9 bases between them. CDR1 and CDR2 (germline): MNHNS, SASEGT. DNA for the CDR3: TGTGCCAGCAGTGGACAGCTTACCTACGAGCAGTACTTC. Translated, it gives CASSGQLTYEQYF.

The CDR3 nucleotides are TGTGCCAGCAGCCCAACGACAGGGCCAACCTACGAGCAGTACTTC. It yields the protein CASSPTTGPTYEQYF. The rearrangement links TRBV4-2 to TRBJ2-7; 7 nucleotides line up with TRBD1. The germline gives CDR1 LGHNA, CDR2 YNFKEQ. The CDR3 contains 15 residues. V gave up 4 bases and J gave up 2 bases; unmatched junction bases: 8.

The V gene is TRBV6-5, the J gene TRBJ1-5; D unclear. Per germline, CDR1 MNHEY and CDR2 SVGAGI. The V end lost 4 bases, the J end lost 0 bases, and 10 bases lay between the germline ends. The CDR3 length is 15 residues. Here the CDR3 reads CASSSRGYSNQPQHF. The CDR3 DNA sequence: TGTGCCAGCAGTTCGCGCGGTTATAGCAATCAGCCCCAGCATTTT.

The CDR3 here is CASSEEDRGGNTIYF. As DNA, the CDR3 is TGTGCCAGCAGTGAAGAGGACAGGGGGGGAAACACCATATATTTT. This chain joins TRBV6-1 and TRBJ1-3, with 10 bases lining up with TRBD1. CDR1 is MNHNS and CDR2 is SASEGT in the germline V gene. The junction had 1 base not matched to a gene; V was cut back by 1 base and J by 4 bases. This CDR3 is built from 15 residues.

The chain recombines TRBV5-6 with TRBJ2-2; 9 nucleotides agree with TRBD2. The germline gives CDR1 SGHDT, CDR2 YYEEEE. Trimming took 1 base from V and 2 from J; bases not matched to a gene: 3. CDR3 length: 16 amino acids. In DNA form, the CDR3 reads TGTGCCAGCAGCTTGCGACTAGCGGACAACACCGGGGAGCTGTTTTTT. The encoded protein is CASSLRLADNTGELFF. Variable domain in full (rest from reference TRBV5-6 and TRBJ2-2): DAGVTQSPTHLIKTRGQQVTLRCSPKSGHDTVSWYQQALGQGPQFIFQYYEEEERQRGNFPDRFSGHQFPNYSSELNVNALLLGDSALYLCASSLRLADNTGELFFGEGSRLTVL.

The chain joins TRBV9 to TRBJ2-7; D unclear. Per germline, CDR1 SGDLS and CDR2 YYNGEE. The germline V and J ends were trimmed by 4 bases and 5 bases, with 16 bases remaining between them. CDR3 length equals 14 residues. CDR3 sequence (DNA): TGTGCCAGCAGCCCGGTTCGAGCGCCCGACGAGCAGTACTTC. The encoded protein is CASSPVRAPDEQYF.

The genes are TRBV10-1 and TRBJ2-7, with 12 nucleotides matching TRBD2. Germline V lookup: CDR1 WNHNN, CDR2 SYGVQD (reference sequence). V dropped 8 bases and J dropped 2; count of bases not matched to a gene: 7. CDR3 length equals 15 residues. CDR3 coding DNA: TGCGCCAGCGGACTAGCGGGGAGCCAAGCCTACGAGCAGTACTTC. It encodes CASGLAGSQAYEQYF.

The chain recombines TRBV7-8 with TRBJ1-1; D is perhaps TRBD1 (6 bases). Trimming shortened V by 7 bases and J by 0 bases, and 12 bases separated the two germline ends. The V gene's germline CDR1 is SGHVS and CDR2 FQNEAQ. This CDR3 is built from 14 residues. The CDR3 DNA follows: TGTGCCAGCACCTTTGGACAGATGAACACTGAAGCTTTCTTT. Translating it yields CASTFGQMNTEAFF.

The chain employs TRBV7-2 and TRBJ2-5, with 8 bases identical to TRBD2. This CDR3 has 14 residues. Germline V lookup: CDR1 SGHTA, CDR2 FQGNSA. Germline trimming cut 1 base from V and 5 bases from J; bases unmatched to any gene: 3. For the CDR3, the DNA is TGTGCCAGCAGCTTAGGACTAGCGTCGGAGACCCAGTACTTC. This translates into CASSLGLASETQYF.

This clone was seen just once. V and J are TRBV9 and TRBJ2-3; the match to TRBD2 covers 8 bases. Germline V gene lookup returns CDR1 SGDLS and CDR2 YYNGEE. After removal of 3 bases from V and 2 bases from J, the junction contained 8 bases not matched to a gene. This CDR3 region has 16 residues. Here the CDR3 DNA reads TGTGCCAGCAGCGCCGGGACTAGGCAATTCACAGATACGCAGTATTTT. It encodes CASSAGTRQFTDTQYF.

J is TRBJ2-5 and V is TRBV9, with TRBD2 matching over 7 bases. CDR1 and CDR2 (germline): SGDLS, YYNGEE. CDR3 length equals 14 residues. Losses at the gene ends were 4 bases for V and 9 bases for J; bases not matched to a gene: 12. Written as DNA, the CDR3 is TGTGCCAGCAGCCCCGGGGGAGGGACCTCAGCCCAGTACTTC. Translation: CASSPGGGTSAQYF.

The chain uses TRBV30 and TRBJ1-3; unclear D gene. This CDR3 contains 14 residues. The V gene lost 0 bases and the J gene lost 4 bases, with 10 bases spanning the gap. CDR1 is GTSNPN, CDR2 SVGIG, per germline (reference sequence). The CDR3, as DNA: TGTGCCTGGAGTGTACAAGGACCCGGAAACACCATATATTTT. Protein: CAWSVQGPGNTIYF.